These 30 T cell receptor beta chains were sequenced from one sample in a study of T cells in localized non-small cell lung cancer. Method: immunoSEQ multiplex PCR; TCRdb's copy keeps in-frame clones and lacks some. The sample holds approximately 41,000 clones; around 87% are singletons and the top ten take 6.5% to 9%. The sample in question was peripheral blood, obtained before any cancer treatment. The source is a woman aged 18 to 55 with stage III lung adenocarcinoma.

This chain links TRBV19 with TRBJ1-3; possibly TRBD1 for D (6 bases). The CDR3 is made up of 17 amino acids. Per germline, CDR1 LNHDA and CDR2 SQIVND (reference sequence). Trimming pared 5 bases from V and 0 bases from J, leaving 17 bases between. The chain's CDR3 is CASSGMETGSSGNTIYF. CDR3 in DNA: TGTGCCAGTAGTGGAATGGAAACAGGGAGCTCTGGAAACACCATATATTTT.

The gene calls are TRBV4-2 and TRBJ1-4; D remains ambiguous. This CDR3 is built from 14 residues. Germline V gene sequence: CDR1 LGHNA, CDR2 YNFKEQ. Trimming removed 8 bases at V and 5 bases at J, with 15 bases between. DNA of the CDR3: TGTGCCAGCGGATACGGACTCGGGAATGAAAAACTGTTTTTT. Its translation: CASGYGLGNEKLFF.

J is TRBJ2-1 and V is TRBV6-5; no definite D call. The germline V and J ends were trimmed by 6 bases and 4 bases, with 4 bases remaining between them. CDR1 and CDR2 from the germline V gene are MNHEY and SVGAGI. The length of the CDR3 is 11 residues. The CDR3 here is CASRVYNEQFF. CDR3 nucleotides: TGTGCCAGCAGAGTTTACAATGAGCAGTTCTTC.

This chain uses TRBV2 with TRBJ2-1; D uncertain. V was cut by 7 bases and J by 3 bases, with 10 bases left in between. Per germline, CDR1 SNHLY and CDR2 FYNNEI. There are 13 residues in the CDR3. The CDR3 loop reads CASKNRVYNEQFF. In DNA form, the CDR3 reads TGTGCCAGCAAGAACAGAGTCTACAATGAGCAGTTCTTC.

The chain combines TRBV7-6 with TRBJ1-1, with D uncertain. Trimming removed 1 base at V and 12 bases at J, with 21 bases between. The CDR3 length is 15 residues. Per germline, CDR1 SGHVS and CDR2 FNYEAQ. The chain's CDR3 is CASSLDPGASPFPFF. CDR3 sequence (DNA): TGTGCCAGCAGCTTAGATCCTGGAGCGAGCCCATTCCCTTTCTTT.

The V gene is TRBV5-1, the J gene TRBJ1-2; the D gene is possibly TRBD1 (6 bases). The germline V gene encodes CDR1 SGHRS and CDR2 YFSETQ. The CDR3 totals 14 residues. V dropped 4 bases and J dropped 8 bases, with 18 bases sitting between them. Here the CDR3 DNA reads TGCGCCAGCAGCCCTTCTACGGGGGCGCCCGGCTACACCTTC. Translated, it gives CASSPSTGAPGYTF.

The chain combines TRBV2 with TRBJ1-1; D uncertain. The CDR3 spans 14 residues. Germline CDR1 reads SNHLY; CDR2 reads FYNNEI. V lost 1 base, J lost 10 bases, and 16 bases lay in between. CDR3 in DNA: TGTGCCAGCAGTGAAGATGGGCCCCCACTTGTAGCTTTCTTT. Translated: CASSEDGPPLVAFF.

This chain connects TRBV5-6 to TRBJ1-2; 7 nucleotides align to TRBD1. CDR3 length: 16 residues. The trim removed 0 bases at V and 7 bases at J, leaving 12 bases unmatched. Germline loops: CDR1 SGHDT, CDR2 YYEEEE. The CDR3 nucleotides read TGTGCCAGCAGCTTGGACTCACAGGGGAAATTAGGTGGCTACACCTTC. Its translation: CASSLDSQGKLGGYTF.

The V and J genes are TRBV2 and TRBJ2-7; 8 positions agree with TRBD1. The CDR3 has 16 amino acids. Germline V gene sequence: CDR1 SNHLY, CDR2 FYNNEI. J gave up 2 bases and V 4 bases, and 10 bases lay outside the gene matches. The CDR3 protein is CASSGQGARITYEQYF. The CDR3 DNA reads as TGTGCCAGCAGTGGCCAGGGGGCAAGGATAACCTACGAGCAGTACTTC.

This clone was observed a single time. The V call is TRBV7-6, the J call TRBJ2-5; unclear D gene. Trimming removed 1 base from V and 5 bases from J, with 8 bases in between. This CDR3 spans 13 amino acids. CDR1 SGHVS and CDR2 FNYEAQ come from the germline V gene. CDR3 in amino acids: CASSLDLGETQYF. Here the CDR3 DNA reads TGTGCCAGCAGCTTAGATTTAGGGGAGACCCAGTACTTC.

This chain's CDR3 is CASVPGRGRNEQFF. The DNA of the CDR3 is TGTGCCAGCGTACCGGGCAGGGGGCGCAATGAGCAGTTCTTC. V usage is TRBV6-5 and J usage is TRBJ2-1; 8 positions agree with TRBD1. The CDR3 has 14 amino acids. Germline values: CDR1 MNHEY, CDR2 SVGAGI. Trimming took 8 bases from V and 6 from J; bases not matched to a gene: 9.

This clone was counted once. The V gene is TRBV7-2, the J gene TRBJ1-4; no definite D call. The CDR3 has 14 residues. V was cut by 3 bases and J by 6 bases, with 11 bases left in between. Germline CDR1 SGHTA, CDR2 FQGNSA. The CDR3 loop is CASSFRAGDEKLFF. DNA for the CDR3: TGTGCCAGCAGCTTTAGGGCGGGAGATGAAAAACTGTTTTTT.

This chain links TRBV5-6 with TRBJ1-4; 9 bases map to TRBD1. Germline-derived CDR1 and CDR2 are SGHDT and YYEEEE. Losses at the gene ends were 5 bases for V and 8 bases for J; bases not matched to a gene: 10. The CDR3 is 15 amino acids. CDR3 coding DNA: TGTGCCAGCAGTCATGGGACAGGGAGGGGAGAAAAACTGTTTTTT. Translation: CASSHGTGRGEKLFF. Full variable domain (rest looked up from reference TRBV5-6 and TRBJ1-4): DAGVTQSPTHLIKTRGQQVTLRCSPKSGHDTVSWYQQALGQGPQFIFQYYEEEERQRGNFPDRFSGHQFPNYSSELNVNALLLGDSALYLCASSHGTGRGEKLFFGSGTQLSVL.

The rearrangement joins TRBV5-1 to TRBJ1-3, with no clear D. V shed 0 bases and J shed 1 base, with 8 bases lying between them. This CDR3 has 15 residues. CDR1 and CDR2 from the germline V gene are SGHRS and YFSETQ. This CDR3 reads CASSLGLGSGNTIYF. The CDR3 DNA is TGCGCCAGCAGCTTGGGACTAGGGTCTGGAAACACCATATATTTT.

The gene calls are TRBV6-6 and TRBJ2-1; 12 bases align to TRBD2. The CDR3 length is 16 residues. In germline, CDR1 is MNHNY, CDR2 SVGAGI (reference sequence). Trimming at V came to 0 bases and at J to 5 bases, leaving 2 bases not matched to a gene. The CDR3 sequence: CASSYSGLAGHNEQFF. The CDR3 DNA is TGTGCCAGCAGTTACTCTGGACTAGCGGGGCACAATGAGCAGTTCTTC.

This clone was counted once. The CDR3 sequence is CASSIIFARGANVLTF. Here the CDR3 DNA reads TGTGCCAGCAGCATCATATTCGCCCGAGGGGCCAACGTCCTGACTTTC. The V and J genes are TRBV5-4 and TRBJ2-6; D not resolved. The germline V gene encodes CDR1 SGHNT and CDR2 YYREEE (reference sequence). V was cut by 4 bases and J by 4 bases, with 15 bases left in between. This CDR3 is 16 amino acids long. The entire variable domain, with the rest obtained from reference TRBV5-4 and TRBJ2-6, is as follows: ETGVTQSPTHLIKTRGQQVTLRCSSQSGHNTVSWYQQALGQGPQFIFQYYREEENGRGNFPPRFSGLQFPNYSSELNVNALELDDSALYLCASSIIFARGANVLTFGAGSRLTVL.

This clone appeared once. The chain combines TRBV7-9 with TRBJ1-2, with D tentatively TRBD1 (6 bases). Germline V lookup: CDR1 SEHNR, CDR2 FQNEAQ (reference sequence). V gave up 6 bases and J gave up 0 bases, with 11 bases separating them. The CDR3 spans 14 residues. The CDR3 nucleotides are TGTGCCAGCAGGGAGGGGGAAGCTAACTATGGCTACACCTTC. Protein sequence: CASREGEANYGYTF.

This chain uses TRBV2 with TRBJ1-3; D possibly corresponds to TRBD1 (6 bases). V lost 6 bases, J lost 0 bases, and 18 bases lay in between. This CDR3 region has 17 residues. Germline assignment: CDR1 SNHLY and CDR2 FYNNEI. The CDR3 protein is CASSPQTGTLSGNTIYF. Written as DNA, the CDR3 is TGTGCCAGCAGCCCACAAACCGGGACACTCTCTGGAAACACCATATATTTT.

This clone was observed once. The rearrangement joins TRBV19 to TRBJ1-5; D is ambiguous. The CDR3 runs to 13 residues. V shed 5 bases and J shed 9 bases, with 14 bases lying between them. Per the germline V gene, CDR1 is LNHDA and CDR2 is SQIVND (reference sequence). CDR3 loop: CASSPRSDRPQHF. In DNA, the CDR3 is TGTGCCAGTAGTCCCCGGTCGGACCGGCCCCAGCATTTT.

The chain combines TRBV5-1 with TRBJ1-2; D ambiguous. Germline V gene data show CDR1 as SGHRS and CDR2 as YFSETQ. V was trimmed by 0 bases and J by 2 bases, leaving 8 bases between them. There are 14 residues in the CDR3. The CDR3 is CASSLEAENYGYTF. CDR3 nucleotides: TGCGCCAGCAGCTTGGAGGCAGAGAACTATGGCTACACCTTC.

The chain recombines TRBV6-6 with TRBJ1-2; D is ambiguous. V was pared by 6 bases and J by 4 bases, with 12 bases between. CDR3 length: 13 residues. Germline-derived CDR1 and CDR2 are MNHNY and SVGAGI (reference sequence). CDR3 in amino acids: CASRTALGYGYTF. The CDR3 DNA sequence: TGTGCCAGCAGAACAGCACTGGGCTATGGCTACACCTTC.

V and J are TRBV6-1 and TRBJ2-7; 8 bases are shared with TRBD1. Germline CDR1 MNHNS, CDR2 SASEGT. The ends lost 6 bases at V and 2 bases at J; junction bases unmatched: 3. The length of the CDR3 is 13 residues. The CDR3 loop is CASREGQAYEQYF. The CDR3 DNA follows: TGTGCCAGCAGGGAGGGACAGGCCTACGAGCAGTACTTC.

This clone was seen just once. The chain joins TRBV6-5 to TRBJ1-1; TRBD1 is a possible D gene (5 bases). V lost 0 bases to trimming and J lost 10 bases, with 15 bases between them. CDR1 is MNHEY and CDR2 is SVGAGI in the germline V gene. The CDR3 runs to 14 residues. The CDR3 reads CASSYSETEVRAFF. DNA of the CDR3: TGTGCCAGCAGTTACTCGGAGACAGAGGTTCGAGCTTTCTTT.

V is TRBV7-2 and J is TRBJ1-1; D remains ambiguous. V dropped 2 bases and J dropped 6 bases, with 10 bases sitting between them. CDR1 is SGHTA, CDR2 FQGNSA, per germline. The CDR3 contains 13 residues. DNA of the CDR3: TGTGCCAGCAGCTTATCCAAGGACGCTGAAGCTTTCTTT. This gives the protein CASSLSKDAEAFF. The variable domain in full, with the rest retrieved from reference TRBV7-2 and TRBJ1-1, is GAGVSQSPSNKVTEKGKDVELRCDPISGHTALYWYRQSLGQGLEFLIYFQGNSAPDKSGLPSDRFSAERTGGSVSTLTIQRTQQEDSAVYLCASSLSKDAEAFFGQGTRLTVV.

This sequence joins TRBV16 and TRBJ2-7; 8 nucleotides agree with TRBD2. The CDR3 sequence is 16 residues long. Trimming removed 7 bases from V and 7 bases from J; junction bases left unmatched: 18. Germline V CDR1 and CDR2: KGHSY, FQNENV. The CDR3 DNA reads TGTGCCAGCACCACCCTGCGGAGCGGGGGTGCCTGGGAGCAGTACTTC. Translation: CASTTLRSGGAWEQYF.

This clone was seen once. The chain has TRBV6-1 and TRBJ2-3; possibly TRBD2 for D (7 bases). V was trimmed by 3 bases and J by 4 bases, leaving 11 bases between them. Germline assignment: CDR1 MNHNS and CDR2 SASEGT. The CDR3 sequence is 14 residues long. The chain's CDR3 is CASSDSGGPDTQYF. CDR3 DNA: TGTGCCAGCAGTGACTCCGGGGGGCCAGATACGCAGTATTTT.

This clone has only one observation. The chain joins TRBV5-4 to TRBJ2-7; 8 bases line up with TRBD2. The CDR3 length is 14 residues. Unmatched junction bases numbered 2, after V lost 1 base and J lost 2 bases. Germline V gene sequence: CDR1 SGHNT, CDR2 YYREEE (reference sequence). The DNA of the CDR3 is TGTGCCAGCAGCTTGAGTAGCGGGGCCTACGAGCAGTACTTC. Translated: CASSLSSGAYEQYF.

This chain joins TRBV19 and TRBJ2-2; a possible D gene is TRBD2 (6 bases). The germline V and J ends were trimmed by 3 bases and 5 bases, with 10 bases remaining between them. This CDR3 region has 14 residues. Germline-derived CDR1 and CDR2 are LNHDA and SQIVND (reference sequence). The CDR3 DNA sequence: TGTGCCAGTAGTATTCGACTAGAGACCGGGGAGCTGTTTTTT. Its translation: CASSIRLETGELFF.

V and J are TRBV5-8 and TRBJ2-3; the D is unclear. Germline CDR1 is SGHTS and CDR2 is YDEGEE. Trimming stripped 5 bases from V and 0 bases from J, with 7 bases between. The CDR3 runs to 13 residues. CDR3 protein: CASRGSSTDTQYF. The CDR3 region has the DNA TGTGCCAGCAGGGGCAGCAGCACAGATACGCAGTATTTT.

This clone was observed once. The J gene is TRBJ1-4, the V gene TRBV18; D remains unclear. This CDR3 spans 13 amino acids. V gave up 5 bases and J gave up 6 bases, with 10 bases separating them. The germline CDR1 and CDR2 sequences are KGHSH and LQKENI. The CDR3 region is CASSGVEDEKLFF. CDR3 DNA: TGTGCCAGCTCAGGGGTAGAGGATGAAAAACTGTTTTTT. Variable domain in full (rest from reference TRBV18 and TRBJ1-4): NAGVMQNPRHLVRRRGQEARLRCSPMKGHSHVYWYRQLPEEGLKFMVYLQKENIIDESGMPKERFSAEFPKEGPSILRIQQVVRGDSAAYFCASSGVEDEKLFFGSGTQLSVL.